This T cell receptor beta chain was identified during a study of beta chain features in type 1 diabetes. Sequencing targeted expressed TCRB transcripts, as all isolated RNA had been reverse transcribed. Clones were sequenced by immunoSEQ multiplex PCR, and TCRdb holds only the in-frame ones, with some missing. In the table there are over 500,000 clones, around 15% of which are singletons. Germline CDR1 reads GTSNPN; CDR2 reads SVGIG (reference sequence). This CDR3 has 11 amino acids. V was trimmed by 3 bases and J by 5 bases, leaving 7 bases between them. The sample comprised naive CD4+ T cells from blood. The chain recombines TRBV30 with TRBJ1-1, with unresolved D. The TCR comes from a man aged 18 to 29 in good health. The CDR3 nucleotides read TGTGCCTGGAGGACGGGGACTGAAGCTTTCTTT. As protein: CAWRTGTEAFF.